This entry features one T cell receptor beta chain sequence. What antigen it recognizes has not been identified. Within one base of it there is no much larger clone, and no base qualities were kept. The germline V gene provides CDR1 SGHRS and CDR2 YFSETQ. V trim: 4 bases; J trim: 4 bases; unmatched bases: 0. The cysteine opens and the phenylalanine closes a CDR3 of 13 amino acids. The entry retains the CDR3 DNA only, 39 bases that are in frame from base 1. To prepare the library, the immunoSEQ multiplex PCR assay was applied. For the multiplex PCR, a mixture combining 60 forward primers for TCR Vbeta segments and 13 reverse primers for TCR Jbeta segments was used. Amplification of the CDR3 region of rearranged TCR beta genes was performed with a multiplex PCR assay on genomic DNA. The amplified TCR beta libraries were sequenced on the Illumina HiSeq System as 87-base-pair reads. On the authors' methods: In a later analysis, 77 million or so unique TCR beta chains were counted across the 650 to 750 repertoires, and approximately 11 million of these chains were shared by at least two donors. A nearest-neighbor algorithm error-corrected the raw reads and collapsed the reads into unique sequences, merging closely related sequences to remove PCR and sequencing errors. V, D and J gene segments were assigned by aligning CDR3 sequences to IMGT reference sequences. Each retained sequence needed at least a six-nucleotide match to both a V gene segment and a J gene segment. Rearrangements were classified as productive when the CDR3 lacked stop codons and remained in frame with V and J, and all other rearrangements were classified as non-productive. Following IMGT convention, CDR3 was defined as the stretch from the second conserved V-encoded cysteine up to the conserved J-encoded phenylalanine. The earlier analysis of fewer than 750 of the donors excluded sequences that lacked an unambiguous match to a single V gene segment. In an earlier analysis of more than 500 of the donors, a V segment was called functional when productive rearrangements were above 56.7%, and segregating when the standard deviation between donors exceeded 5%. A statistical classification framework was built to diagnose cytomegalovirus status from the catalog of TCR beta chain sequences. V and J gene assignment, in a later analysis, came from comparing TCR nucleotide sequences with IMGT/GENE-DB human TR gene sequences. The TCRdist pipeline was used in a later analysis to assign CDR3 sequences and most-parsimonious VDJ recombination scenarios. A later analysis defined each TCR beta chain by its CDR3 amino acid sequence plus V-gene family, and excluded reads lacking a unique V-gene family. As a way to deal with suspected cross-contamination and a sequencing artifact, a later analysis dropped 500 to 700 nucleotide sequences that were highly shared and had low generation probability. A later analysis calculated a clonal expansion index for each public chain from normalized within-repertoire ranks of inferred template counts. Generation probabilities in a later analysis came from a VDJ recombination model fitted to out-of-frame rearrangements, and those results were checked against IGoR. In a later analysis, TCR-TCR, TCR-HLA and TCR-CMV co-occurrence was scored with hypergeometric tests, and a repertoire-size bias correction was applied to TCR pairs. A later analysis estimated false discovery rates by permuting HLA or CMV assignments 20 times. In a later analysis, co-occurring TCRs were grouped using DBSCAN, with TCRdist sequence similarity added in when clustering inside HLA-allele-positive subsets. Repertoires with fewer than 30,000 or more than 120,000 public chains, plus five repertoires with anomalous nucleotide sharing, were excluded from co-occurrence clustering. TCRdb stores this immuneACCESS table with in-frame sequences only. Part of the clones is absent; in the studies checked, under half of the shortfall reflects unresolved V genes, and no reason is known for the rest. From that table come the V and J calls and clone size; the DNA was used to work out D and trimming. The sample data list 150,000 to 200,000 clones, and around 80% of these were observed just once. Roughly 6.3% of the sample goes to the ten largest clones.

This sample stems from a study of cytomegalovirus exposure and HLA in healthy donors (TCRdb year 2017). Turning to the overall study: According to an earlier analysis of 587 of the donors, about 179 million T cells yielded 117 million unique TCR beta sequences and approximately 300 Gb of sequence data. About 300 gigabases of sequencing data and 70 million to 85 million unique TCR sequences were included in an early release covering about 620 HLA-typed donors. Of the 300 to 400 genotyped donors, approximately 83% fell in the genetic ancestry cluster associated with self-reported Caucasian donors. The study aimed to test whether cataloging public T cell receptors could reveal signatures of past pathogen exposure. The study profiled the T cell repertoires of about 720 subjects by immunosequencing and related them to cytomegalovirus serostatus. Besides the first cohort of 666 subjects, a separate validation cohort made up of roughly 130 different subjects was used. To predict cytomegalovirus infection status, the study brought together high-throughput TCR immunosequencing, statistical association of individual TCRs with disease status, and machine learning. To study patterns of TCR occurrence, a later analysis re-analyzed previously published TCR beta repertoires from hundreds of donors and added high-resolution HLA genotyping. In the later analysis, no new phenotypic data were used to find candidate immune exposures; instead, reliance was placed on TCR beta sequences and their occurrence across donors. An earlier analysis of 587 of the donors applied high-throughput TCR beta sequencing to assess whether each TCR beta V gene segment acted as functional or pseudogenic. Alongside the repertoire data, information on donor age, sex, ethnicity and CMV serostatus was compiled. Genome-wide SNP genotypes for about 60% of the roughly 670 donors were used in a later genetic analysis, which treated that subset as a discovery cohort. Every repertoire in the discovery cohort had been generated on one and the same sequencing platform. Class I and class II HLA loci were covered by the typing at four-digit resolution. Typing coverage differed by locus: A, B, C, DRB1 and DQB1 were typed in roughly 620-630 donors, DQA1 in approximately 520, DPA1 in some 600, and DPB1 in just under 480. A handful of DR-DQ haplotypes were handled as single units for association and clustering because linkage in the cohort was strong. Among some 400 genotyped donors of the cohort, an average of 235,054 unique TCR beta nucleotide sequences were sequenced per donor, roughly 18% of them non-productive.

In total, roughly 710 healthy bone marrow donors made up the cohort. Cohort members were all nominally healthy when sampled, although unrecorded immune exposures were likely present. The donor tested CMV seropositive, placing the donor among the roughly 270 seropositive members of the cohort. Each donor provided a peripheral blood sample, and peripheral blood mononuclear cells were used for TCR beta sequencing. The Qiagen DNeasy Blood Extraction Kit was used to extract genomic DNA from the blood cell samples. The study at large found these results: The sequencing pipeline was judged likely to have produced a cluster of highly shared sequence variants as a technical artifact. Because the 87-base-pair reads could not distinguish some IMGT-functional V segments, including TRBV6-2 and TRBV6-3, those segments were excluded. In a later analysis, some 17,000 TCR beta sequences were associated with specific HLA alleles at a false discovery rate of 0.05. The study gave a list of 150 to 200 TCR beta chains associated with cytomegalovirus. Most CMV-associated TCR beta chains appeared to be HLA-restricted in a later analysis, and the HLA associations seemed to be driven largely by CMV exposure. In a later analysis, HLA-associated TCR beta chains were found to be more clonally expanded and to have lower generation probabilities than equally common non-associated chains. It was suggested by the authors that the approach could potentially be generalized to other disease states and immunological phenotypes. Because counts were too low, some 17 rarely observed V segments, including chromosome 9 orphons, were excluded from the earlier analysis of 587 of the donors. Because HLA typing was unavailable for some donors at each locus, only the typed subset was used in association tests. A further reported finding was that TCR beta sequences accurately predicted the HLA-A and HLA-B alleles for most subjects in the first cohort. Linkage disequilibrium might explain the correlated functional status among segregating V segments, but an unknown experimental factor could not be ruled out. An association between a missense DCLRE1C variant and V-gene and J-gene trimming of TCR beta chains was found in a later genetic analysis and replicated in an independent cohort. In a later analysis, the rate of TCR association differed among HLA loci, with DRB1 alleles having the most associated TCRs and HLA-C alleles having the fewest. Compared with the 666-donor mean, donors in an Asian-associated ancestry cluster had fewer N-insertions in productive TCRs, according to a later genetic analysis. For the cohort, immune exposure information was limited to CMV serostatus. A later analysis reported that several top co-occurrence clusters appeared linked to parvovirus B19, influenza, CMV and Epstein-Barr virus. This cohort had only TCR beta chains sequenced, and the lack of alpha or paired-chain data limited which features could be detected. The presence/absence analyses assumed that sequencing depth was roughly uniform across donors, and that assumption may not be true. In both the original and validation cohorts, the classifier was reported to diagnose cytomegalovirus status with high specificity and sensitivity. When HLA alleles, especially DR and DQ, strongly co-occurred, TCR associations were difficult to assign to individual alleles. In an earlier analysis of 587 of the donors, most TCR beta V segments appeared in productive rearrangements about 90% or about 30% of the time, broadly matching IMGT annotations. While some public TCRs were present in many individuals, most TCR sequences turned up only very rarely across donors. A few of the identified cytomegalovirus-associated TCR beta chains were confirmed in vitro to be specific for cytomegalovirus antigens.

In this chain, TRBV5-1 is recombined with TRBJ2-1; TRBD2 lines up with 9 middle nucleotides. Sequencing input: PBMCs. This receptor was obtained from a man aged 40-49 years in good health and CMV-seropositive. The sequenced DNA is TGCGCCAGCAGCACTAGCGGGTACAATGAGCAGTTCTTC. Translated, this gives CASSTSGYNEQFF.